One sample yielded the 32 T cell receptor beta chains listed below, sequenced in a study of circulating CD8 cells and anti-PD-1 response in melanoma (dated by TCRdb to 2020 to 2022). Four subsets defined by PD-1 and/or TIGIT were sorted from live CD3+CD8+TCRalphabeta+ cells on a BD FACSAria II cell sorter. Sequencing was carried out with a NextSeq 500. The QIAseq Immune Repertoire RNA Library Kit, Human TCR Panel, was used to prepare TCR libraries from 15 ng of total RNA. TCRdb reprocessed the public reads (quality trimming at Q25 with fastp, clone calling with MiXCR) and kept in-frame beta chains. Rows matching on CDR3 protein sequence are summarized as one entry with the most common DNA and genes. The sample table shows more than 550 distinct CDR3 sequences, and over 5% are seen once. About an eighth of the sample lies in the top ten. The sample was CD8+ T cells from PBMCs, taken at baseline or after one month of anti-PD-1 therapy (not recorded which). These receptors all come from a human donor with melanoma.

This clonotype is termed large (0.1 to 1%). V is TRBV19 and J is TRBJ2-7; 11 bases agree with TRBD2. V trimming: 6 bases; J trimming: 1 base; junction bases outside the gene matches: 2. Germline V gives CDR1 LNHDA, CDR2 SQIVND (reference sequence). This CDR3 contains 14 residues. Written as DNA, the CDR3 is TGTGCCAGTAGCGGGACTAGCGGATCCTACGAGCAGTACTTC. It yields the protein CASSGTSGSYEQYF.

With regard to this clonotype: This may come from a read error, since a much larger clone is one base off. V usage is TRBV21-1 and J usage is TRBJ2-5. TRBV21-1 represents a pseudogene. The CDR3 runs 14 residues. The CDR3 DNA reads TGTGCCAGCAGCAAAACAAACAACCCAGAGACCCAGTACTTC. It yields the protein CASSKTNNPETQYF.

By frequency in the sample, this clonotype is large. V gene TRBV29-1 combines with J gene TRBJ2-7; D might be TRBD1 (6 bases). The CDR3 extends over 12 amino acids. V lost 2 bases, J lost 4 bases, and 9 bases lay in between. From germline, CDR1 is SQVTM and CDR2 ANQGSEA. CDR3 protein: CSVETGSYEQYF. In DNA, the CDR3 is TGCAGCGTTGAAACAGGGTCATACGAGCAGTACTTC.

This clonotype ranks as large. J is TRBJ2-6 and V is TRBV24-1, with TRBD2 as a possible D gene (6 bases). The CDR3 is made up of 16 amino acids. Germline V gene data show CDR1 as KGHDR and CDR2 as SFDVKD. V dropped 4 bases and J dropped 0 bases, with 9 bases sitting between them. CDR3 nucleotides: TGTGCCACCAGTGACCGGGGGACCTCTGGGGCCAACGTCCTGACTTTC. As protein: CATSDRGTSGANVLTF.

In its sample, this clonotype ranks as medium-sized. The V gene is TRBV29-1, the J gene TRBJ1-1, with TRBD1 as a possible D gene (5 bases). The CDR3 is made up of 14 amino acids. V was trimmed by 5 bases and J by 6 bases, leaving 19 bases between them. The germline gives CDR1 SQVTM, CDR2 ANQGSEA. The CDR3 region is CSVRSTGGKAEAFF. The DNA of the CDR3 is TGCAGCGTTCGGTCGACGGGGGGGAAGGCTGAAGCTTTCTTT.

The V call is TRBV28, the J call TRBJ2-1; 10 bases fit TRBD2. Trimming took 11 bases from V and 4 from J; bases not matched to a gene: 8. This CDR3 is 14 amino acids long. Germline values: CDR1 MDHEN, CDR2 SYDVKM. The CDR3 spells CACTEAGGYNEQFF. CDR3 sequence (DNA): TGTGCCTGCACGGAAGCGGGGGGGTACAATGAGCAGTTCTTC.

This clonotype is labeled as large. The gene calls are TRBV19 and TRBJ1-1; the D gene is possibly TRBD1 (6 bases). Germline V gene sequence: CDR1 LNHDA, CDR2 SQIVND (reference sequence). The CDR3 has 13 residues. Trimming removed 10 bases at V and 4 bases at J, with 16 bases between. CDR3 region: CATHTQGATEAFF. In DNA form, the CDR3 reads TGTGCCACTCATACACAGGGCGCCACTGAAGCTTTCTTT.

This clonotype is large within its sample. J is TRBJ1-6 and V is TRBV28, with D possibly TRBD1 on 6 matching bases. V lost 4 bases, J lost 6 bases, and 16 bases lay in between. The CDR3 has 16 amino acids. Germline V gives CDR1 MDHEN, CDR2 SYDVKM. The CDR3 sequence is CASSYRATRGNSPLHF. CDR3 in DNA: TGTGCCAGCAGTTACAGGGCAACGAGGGGTAATTCACCCCTCCACTTT.

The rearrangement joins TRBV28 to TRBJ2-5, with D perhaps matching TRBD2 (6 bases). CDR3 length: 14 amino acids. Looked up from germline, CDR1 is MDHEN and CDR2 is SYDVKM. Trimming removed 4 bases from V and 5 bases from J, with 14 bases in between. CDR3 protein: CASSSPGTRETQYF. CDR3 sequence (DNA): TGTGCCAGCAGTTCTCCCGGGACTCGTGAGACCCAGTACTTC.

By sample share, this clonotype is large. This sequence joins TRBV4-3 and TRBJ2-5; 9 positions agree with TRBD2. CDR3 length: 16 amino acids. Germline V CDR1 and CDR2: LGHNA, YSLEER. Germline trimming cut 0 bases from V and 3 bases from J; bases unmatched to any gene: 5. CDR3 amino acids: CASSQDAAGGEETQYF. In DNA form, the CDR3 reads TGCGCCAGCAGCCAAGATGCAGCGGGGGGCGAAGAGACCCAGTACTTC.

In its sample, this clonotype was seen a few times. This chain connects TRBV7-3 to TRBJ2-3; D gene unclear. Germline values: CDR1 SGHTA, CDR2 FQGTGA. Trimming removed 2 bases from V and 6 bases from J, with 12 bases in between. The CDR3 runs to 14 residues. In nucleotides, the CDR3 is TGTGCCAGCAGCTTACTTGGTTCTTTGGATACGCAGTATTTT. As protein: CASSLLGSLDTQYF.

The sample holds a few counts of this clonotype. As DNA, the CDR3 is TGCGCCAGCAGCCAGACCCCGGGTCGGACCATGGATAAGCAGTTCTTC. It yields the protein CASSQTPGRTMDKQFF. V is TRBV4-1 and J is TRBJ2-1; no reliable D call. V was pared by 3 bases and J by 11 bases, with 23 bases between. The CDR3 contains 16 residues. Germline V CDR1 and CDR2: MGHRA, YSYEKL.

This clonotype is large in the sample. The CDR3 region is CSVVTMGETQYF. CDR3 DNA sequence: TGCAGCGTTGTAACCATGGGAGAGACCCAGTACTTC. This chain uses TRBV29-1 with TRBJ2-5; D not resolved. This CDR3 region has 12 residues. Germline V gene sequence: CDR1 SQVTM, CDR2 ANQGSEA. V was trimmed by 4 bases and J by 4 bases, leaving 10 bases between them.

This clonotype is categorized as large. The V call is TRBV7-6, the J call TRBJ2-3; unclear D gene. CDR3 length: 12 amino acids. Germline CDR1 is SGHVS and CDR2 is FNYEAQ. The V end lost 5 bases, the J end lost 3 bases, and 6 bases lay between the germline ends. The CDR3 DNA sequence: TGTGCCAGCAGCGACGGGACAGATACGCAGTATTTT. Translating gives CASSDGTDTQYF.

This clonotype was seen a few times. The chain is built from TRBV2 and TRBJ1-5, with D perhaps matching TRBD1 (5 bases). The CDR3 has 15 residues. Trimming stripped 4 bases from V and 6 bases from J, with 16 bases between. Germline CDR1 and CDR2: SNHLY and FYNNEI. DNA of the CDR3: TGTGCCAGCAGTGGCAGTCGTGGGGACTTTCAGCCCCAGCATTTT. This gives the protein CASSGSRGDFQPQHF.

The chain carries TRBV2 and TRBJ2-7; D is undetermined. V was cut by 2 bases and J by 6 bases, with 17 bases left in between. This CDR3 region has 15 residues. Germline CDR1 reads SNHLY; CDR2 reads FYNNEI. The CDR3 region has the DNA TGTGCCAGCAGTGAAAGGTCGCTAGGATCAGGCGAGCAGTACTTC. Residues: CASSERSLGSGEQYF.

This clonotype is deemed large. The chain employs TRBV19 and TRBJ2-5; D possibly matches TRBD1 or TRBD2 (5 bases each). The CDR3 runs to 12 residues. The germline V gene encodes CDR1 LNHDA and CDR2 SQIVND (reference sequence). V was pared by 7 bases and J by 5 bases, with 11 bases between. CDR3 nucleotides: TGTGCCAGTAATTCGGGGCAGGAGACCCAGTACTTC. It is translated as CASNSGQETQYF.

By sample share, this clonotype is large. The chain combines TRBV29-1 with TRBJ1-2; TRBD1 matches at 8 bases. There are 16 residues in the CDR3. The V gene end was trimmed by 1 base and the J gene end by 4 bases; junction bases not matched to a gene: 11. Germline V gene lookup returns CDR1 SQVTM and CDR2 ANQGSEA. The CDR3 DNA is TGCAGCGTTGAAGGAGAGCAGGGGGCCTTCTCCTATGGCTACACCTTC. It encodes CSVEGEQGAFSYGYTF.

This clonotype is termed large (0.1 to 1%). The CDR3 loop reads CASSLRGSGGSGSYEQYF. CDR3 coding DNA: TGTGCCAGCAGTTTACGGGGTAGCGGGGGGTCGGGTTCCTACGAGCAGTACTTC. The chain recombines TRBV12-3 or TRBV12-4 with TRBJ2-7, with TRBD2 matching over 10 bases. The CDR3 has 18 amino acids. V trimming: 2 bases; J trimming: 1 base; junction bases outside the gene matches: 11.

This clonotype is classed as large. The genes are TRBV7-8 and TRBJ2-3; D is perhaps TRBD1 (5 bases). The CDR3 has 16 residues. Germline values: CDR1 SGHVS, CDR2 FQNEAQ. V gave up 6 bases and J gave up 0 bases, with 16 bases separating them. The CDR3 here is CASSHRAGSSTDTQYF. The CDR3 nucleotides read TGTGCCAGCAGTCATAGGGCAGGGTCTAGCACAGATACGCAGTATTTT.

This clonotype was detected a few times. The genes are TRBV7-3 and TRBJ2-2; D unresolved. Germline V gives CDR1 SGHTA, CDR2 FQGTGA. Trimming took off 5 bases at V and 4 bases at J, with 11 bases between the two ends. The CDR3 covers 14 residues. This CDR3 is CASSQPASTGELFF. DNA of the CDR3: TGTGCCAGCAGCCAGCCGGCCAGCACCGGGGAGCTGTTTTTT. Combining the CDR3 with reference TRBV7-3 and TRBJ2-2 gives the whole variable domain GAGVSQTPSNKVTEKGKYVELRCDPISGHTALYWYRQSLGQGPEFLIYFQGTGAADDSGLPNDRFFAVRPEGSVSTLKIQRTERGDSAVYLCASSQPASTGELFFGEGSRLTVL.

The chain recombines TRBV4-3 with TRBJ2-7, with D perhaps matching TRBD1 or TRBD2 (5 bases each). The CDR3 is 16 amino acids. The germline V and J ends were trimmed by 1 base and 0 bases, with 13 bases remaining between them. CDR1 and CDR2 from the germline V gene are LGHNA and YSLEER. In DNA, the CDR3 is TGCGCCAGCAGCCAAGGCGTAGGGGAGCCCTCCTACGAGCAGTACTTC. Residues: CASSQGVGEPSYEQYF.

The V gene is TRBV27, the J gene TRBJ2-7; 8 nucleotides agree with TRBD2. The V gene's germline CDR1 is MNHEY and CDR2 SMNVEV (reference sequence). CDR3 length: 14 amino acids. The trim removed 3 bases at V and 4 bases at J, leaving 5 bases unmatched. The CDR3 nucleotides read TGTGCCAGCAGTTTTTCCAGCGGGGGTTACGAGCAGTACTTC. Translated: CASSFSSGGYEQYF.

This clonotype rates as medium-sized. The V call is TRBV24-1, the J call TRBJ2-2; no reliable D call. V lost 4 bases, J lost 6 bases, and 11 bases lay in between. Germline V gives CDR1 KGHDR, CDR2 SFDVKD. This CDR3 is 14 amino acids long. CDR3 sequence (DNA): TGTGCCACCAGTGACCCGTTTAACCCCGGGGAGCTGTTTTTT. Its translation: CATSDPFNPGELFF.

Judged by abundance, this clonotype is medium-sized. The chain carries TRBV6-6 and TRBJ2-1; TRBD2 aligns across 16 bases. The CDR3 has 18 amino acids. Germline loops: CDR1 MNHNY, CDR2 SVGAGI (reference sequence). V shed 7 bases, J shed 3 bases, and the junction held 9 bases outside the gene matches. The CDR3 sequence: CASTAGLAGGTLYNEQFF. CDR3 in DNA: TGTGCCAGCACCGCGGGACTAGCGGGGGGGACCCTCTACAATGAGCAGTTCTTC.

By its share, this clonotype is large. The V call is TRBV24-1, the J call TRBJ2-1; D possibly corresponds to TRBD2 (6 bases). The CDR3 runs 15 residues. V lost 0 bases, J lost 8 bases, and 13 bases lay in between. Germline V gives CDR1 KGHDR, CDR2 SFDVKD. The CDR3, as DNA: TGTGCCACCAGTGATTTGGGGCTAGCGTTGGATGAGCAGTTCTTC. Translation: CATSDLGLALDEQFF.

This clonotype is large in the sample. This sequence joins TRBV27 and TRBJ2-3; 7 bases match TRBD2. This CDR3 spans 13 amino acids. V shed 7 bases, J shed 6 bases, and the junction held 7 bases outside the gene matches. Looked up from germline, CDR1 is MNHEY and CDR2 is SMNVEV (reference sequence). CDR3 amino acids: CASTLKAGDTQYF. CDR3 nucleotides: TGTGCCAGCACCTTAAAAGCGGGGGATACGCAGTATTTT.

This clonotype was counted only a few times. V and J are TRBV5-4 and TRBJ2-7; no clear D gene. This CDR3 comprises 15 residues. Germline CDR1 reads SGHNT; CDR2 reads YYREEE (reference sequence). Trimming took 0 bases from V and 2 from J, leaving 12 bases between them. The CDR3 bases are TGTGCCAGCAGCTTGGTGGGGAAACCACCCTACGAGCAGTACTTC. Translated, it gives CASSLVGKPPYEQYF. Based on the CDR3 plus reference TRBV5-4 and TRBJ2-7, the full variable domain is ETGVTQSPTHLIKTRGQQVTLRCSSQSGHNTVSWYQQALGQGPQFIFQYYREEENGRGNFPPRFSGLQFPNYSSELNVNALELDDSALYLCASSLVGKPPYEQYFGPGTRLTVT.

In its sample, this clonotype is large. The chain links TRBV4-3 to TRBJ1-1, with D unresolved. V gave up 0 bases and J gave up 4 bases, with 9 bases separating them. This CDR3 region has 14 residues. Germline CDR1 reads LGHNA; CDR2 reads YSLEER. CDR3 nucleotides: TGCGCCAGCAGCCAAGAGGTGTCGTTCACTGAAGCTTTCTTT. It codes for CASSQEVSFTEAFF.

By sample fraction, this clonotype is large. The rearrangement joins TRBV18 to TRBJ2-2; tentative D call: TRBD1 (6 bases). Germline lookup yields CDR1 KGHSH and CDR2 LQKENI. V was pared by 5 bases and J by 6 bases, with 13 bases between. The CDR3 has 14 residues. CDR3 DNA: TGTGCCAGCTCAGTCTTACAGGGAGCCGGGGAGCTGTTTTTT. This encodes CASSVLQGAGELFF.

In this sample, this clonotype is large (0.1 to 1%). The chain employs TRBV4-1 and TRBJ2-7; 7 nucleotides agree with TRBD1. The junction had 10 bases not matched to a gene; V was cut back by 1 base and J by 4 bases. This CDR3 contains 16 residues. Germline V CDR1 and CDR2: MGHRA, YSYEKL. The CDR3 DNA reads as TGCGCCAGCAGCCAAGGTTCGGACAGGCCTACTTACGAGCAGTACTTC. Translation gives CASSQGSDRPTYEQYF.

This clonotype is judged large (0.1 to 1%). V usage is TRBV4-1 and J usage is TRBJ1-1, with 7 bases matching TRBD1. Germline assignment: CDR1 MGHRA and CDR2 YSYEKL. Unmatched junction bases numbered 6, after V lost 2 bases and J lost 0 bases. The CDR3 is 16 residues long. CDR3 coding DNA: TGCGCCAGCAGCCAACAGCCGGACAGGTTGAACACTGAAGCTTTCTTT. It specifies CASSQQPDRLNTEAFF.